One sample yielded the 16 T cell receptor beta chains listed below, sequenced in a study of T cell changes during pregnancy in multiple sclerosis. Produced via immunoSEQ multiplex PCR; TCRdb's table is partial and in-frame only. This table has about 67,000 clones, 80% to 95% appearing once. The sample here was peripheral blood, taken in the first trimester of pregnancy. All receptors derive from a female donor with multiple sclerosis, enrolled in a pregnancy study.

The V call is TRBV7-3, the J call TRBJ2-1; D might be TRBD2 (6 bases). The CDR3 totals 14 residues. The V gene lost 5 bases and the J gene lost 9 bases, with 17 bases spanning the gap. The germline gives CDR1 SGHTA, CDR2 FQGTGA. The CDR3 coding sequence is TGTGCCAGCAGCCCTAAGGCCCCTAGCGTTGAGCAGTTCTTC. As protein: CASSPKAPSVEQFF.

V gene TRBV5-1 combines with J gene TRBJ2-7; TRBD2 is a possible D gene (6 bases). CDR1 is SGHRS, CDR2 YFSETQ, per germline. This CDR3 is built from 15 residues. Deletions cut 1 base from V and 0 bases from J, with 11 bases between. Written as DNA, the CDR3 is TGCGCCAGCAGCTTGATGGGGACTTCCTCCTACGAGCAGTACTTC. The encoded protein is CASSLMGTSSYEQYF. The variable domain in full, completed from reference TRBV5-1 and TRBJ2-7, reads KAGVTQTPRYLIKTRGQQVTLSCSPISGHRSVSWYQQTPGQGLQFLFEYFSETQRNKGNFPGRFSGRQFSNSRSEMNVSTLELGDSALYLCASSLMGTSSYEQYFGPGTRLTVT.

The chain couples TRBV5-1 to TRBJ2-3, with D unresolved. Between the trimmed V and J ends, which lost 2 bases and 0 bases, there was a span of 7 bases. Germline V gene data show CDR1 as SGHRS and CDR2 as YFSETQ. This CDR3 region has 14 residues. CDR3 nucleotides: TGCGCCAGCAGCTTCGGTCCTAGCACAGATACGCAGTATTTT. Protein product: CASSFGPSTDTQYF.

The chain is built from TRBV27 and TRBJ2-7; 12 nucleotides match TRBD2. CDR3 length equals 16 residues. The germline V gene encodes CDR1 MNHEY and CDR2 SMNVEV (reference sequence). V lost 5 bases, J lost 5 bases, and 10 bases stayed unmatched. The CDR3 loop is CASSVRLAGVGNEQYF. As DNA, the CDR3 is TGTGCCAGCAGTGTCAGACTAGCGGGAGTAGGCAACGAGCAGTACTTC.

The chain joins TRBV29-1 to TRBJ2-1; D is perhaps TRBD1 (7 bases). The length of the CDR3 is 18 residues. The V gene's germline CDR1 is SQVTM and CDR2 ANQGSEA. Trimming cost V 0 bases and J 1 base, with 19 bases left between them. The CDR3 here is CSVEDRGNRDRSYNEQFF. The CDR3 DNA reads as TGCAGCGTTGAAGATCGGGGGAACCGGGACAGATCCTACAATGAGCAGTTCTTC.

The chain couples TRBV14 to TRBJ2-7, with 9 bases lining up with TRBD2. The CDR3 covers 15 residues. Germline lookup yields CDR1 SGHDN and CDR2 FVKESK. V lost 1 base and J lost 3; bases outside the gene matches: 4. The CDR3 DNA follows: TGTGCCAGCAGCCAAGGGCCAGCGGGGGGCTACGAGCAGTACTTC. Translated, it gives CASSQGPAGGYEQYF.

This chain connects TRBV18 to TRBJ1-4; D possibly corresponds to TRBD1 (5 bases). CDR3 length equals 13 residues. Germline-derived CDR1 and CDR2 are KGHSH and LQKENI. Between the trimmed V and J ends, which lost 5 bases and 7 bases, there was a span of 11 bases. The CDR3 sequence: CASSSGQSEKLFF. Here the CDR3 DNA reads TGTGCCAGCTCATCAGGGCAGAGTGAAAAACTGTTTTTT.

The chain recombines TRBV6-5 with TRBJ1-3; no clear D. This CDR3 is built from 15 residues. CDR1 MNHEY and CDR2 SVGAGI come from the germline V gene. V was trimmed by 0 bases and J by 4 bases, leaving 10 bases between them. CDR3 loop: CASSYSISRGNTIYF. Written as DNA, the CDR3 is TGTGCCAGCAGTTACTCTATATCTAGGGGAAACACCATATATTTT.

The chain uses TRBV7-2 and TRBJ1-6; D unclear. The germline CDR1 and CDR2 sequences are SGHTA and FQGNSA. Trimming shortened V by 4 bases and J by 6 bases, and 10 bases separated the two germline ends. The CDR3 extends over 14 amino acids. In DNA, the CDR3 is TGTGCCAGCAGCTCGACACCGTCTAATTCACCCCTCCACTTT. Protein: CASSSTPSNSPLHF. Supplemented by reference TRBV7-2 and TRBJ1-6, the full variable domain reads GAGVSQSPSNKVTEKGKDVELRCDPISGHTALYWYRQSLGQGLEFLIYFQGNSAPDKSGLPSDRFSAERTGGSVSTLTIQRTQQEDSAVYLCASSSTPSNSPLHFGNGTRLTVT.

V usage is TRBV7-6 and J usage is TRBJ1-1; D may be TRBD1 (6 bases). Looked up from germline, CDR1 is SGHVS and CDR2 is FNYEAQ. Trimming cost V 9 bases and J 0 bases, with 11 bases left between them. There are 13 residues in the CDR3. The CDR3 is CARTGPMNTEAFF. As DNA, the CDR3 is TGTGCCAGGACAGGACCCATGAACACTGAAGCTTTCTTT.

The genes are TRBV6-7 and TRBJ1-2; D is unclear. TRBV6-7 has ORF status, its function being uncertain. This CDR3 is built from 14 residues. Trimming removed 10 bases from V and 8 bases from J, with 23 bases in between. The CDR3 DNA reads as TGTGCCAAGGAATTTCGGGGTGAGGGTCAAGGCTACACCTTC. This translates into CAKEFRGEGQGYTF.

CDR3 in amino acids: CASSPSDREYGYTF. In DNA form, the CDR3 reads TGTGCCAGCTCACCAAGTGACAGGGAGTATGGCTACACCTTC. The chain joins TRBV18 to TRBJ1-2; 7 nucleotides line up with TRBD1. The CDR3 is 14 amino acids. Germline CDR1 is KGHSH and CDR2 is LQKENI. Trimming at V came to 2 bases and at J to 5 bases, leaving 5 bases not matched to a gene. Full variable domain (rest looked up from reference TRBV18 and TRBJ1-2): NAGVMQNPRHLVRRRGQEARLRCSPMKGHSHVYWYRQLPEEGLKFMVYLQKENIIDESGMPKERFSAEFPKEGPSILRIQQVVRGDSAAYFCASSPSDREYGYTFGSGTRLTVV.

The rearrangement links TRBV19 to TRBJ1-2; 9 bases line up with TRBD1. CDR1 is LNHDA and CDR2 is SQIVND in the germline V gene (reference sequence). The V gene end was trimmed by 7 bases and the J gene end by 4 bases; junction bases not matched to a gene: 19. This CDR3 spans 18 amino acids. CDR3 bases: TGTGCCAGTACGAGGTCGAAGGACAGGGGTTATCGTAGCTATGGCTACACCTTC. Amino acid sequence: CASTRSKDRGYRSYGYTF. Drawing the rest from reference TRBV19 and TRBJ1-2, the complete variable domain is DGGITQSPKYLFRKEGQNVTLSCEQNLNHDAMYWYRQDPGQGLRLIYYSQIVNDFQKGDIAEGYSVSREKKESFPLTVTSAQKNPTAFYLCASTRSKDRGYRSYGYTFGSGTRLTVV.

The chain uses TRBV5-4 and TRBJ2-5; maybe TRBD2 (6 bases). CDR1 SGHNT and CDR2 YYREEE come from the germline V gene (reference sequence). The V end was cut by 4 bases, the J end by 4 bases, with 17 bases between. The CDR3 is 15 amino acids. The CDR3 sequence: CASSLTGVGRETQYF. The CDR3 DNA sequence: TGTGCCAGCAGCCTTACGGGGGTCGGGCGAGAGACCCAGTACTTC.

A remark on this clone: This specimen includes other DNA sequences encoding the same CDR3. V gene TRBV5-1 combines with J gene TRBJ2-3, with 8 positions matching TRBD1. Germline V lookup: CDR1 SGHRS, CDR2 YFSETQ. V was clipped by 3 bases and J by 0 bases; unmatched bases: 6. This CDR3 comprises 16 residues. The CDR3 region has the DNA TGCGCCAGCAGCTCCGGACAGGGTGGAAGCACAGATACGCAGTATTTT. Its translation: CASSSGQGGSTDTQYF.

The rearrangement links TRBV25-1 to TRBJ1-4, with 9 positions matching TRBD1. CDR1 is MGHDK, CDR2 SYGVNS, per germline. This CDR3 contains 15 residues. Losses at the gene ends were 4 bases for V and 8 bases for J; bases not matched to a gene: 8. CDR3 residues: CASSGTGGLREKLFF. CDR3 DNA: TGTGCCAGCAGTGGTACAGGGGGCTTACGGGAAAAACTGTTTTTT.